These 18 T cell receptor beta chains share one sample of origin, sequenced in a study of neoadjuvant anti-PD-1 for oral cavity cancer. Time point meaning: after neoadjuvant nivolumab, at surgical resection. The data were produced by immunoSEQ multiplex PCR, yet TCRdb's version contains in-frame clones alone and is incomplete. Seen here are roughly 14,000 clones, 60% to 80% observed once, and the top ten hold 2% to 2.5%. The sequenced sample was PBMCs, obtained after nivolumab (anti-PD-1) treatment. All receptors derive from a person aged 35-79 years with oral cavity squamous cell carcinoma.

V and J are TRBV6-4 and TRBJ2-7; D remains unclear. Germline V gives CDR1 MRHNA, CDR2 SNTAGT. The V gene lost 3 bases and the J gene lost 7 bases, with 28 bases spanning the gap. The CDR3 consists of 18 residues. The CDR3 loop is CASSETERTPRPSVEQYF. The CDR3 bases are TGTGCCAGCAGTGAGACCGAACGGACCCCGCGCCCATCTGTGGAGCAGTACTTC.

The rearrangement joins TRBV30 to TRBJ1-2; D remains unclear. The ends were cut back, 2 bases at V and 8 bases at J, with 12 bases in the middle. Germline V gene sequence: CDR1 GTSNPN, CDR2 SVGIG (reference sequence). The length of the CDR3 is 12 residues. The CDR3 here is CAWSRERSGYTF. CDR3 bases: TGTGCCTGGAGTCGGGAGCGCTCCGGCTACACCTTC.

This clone was recorded once. The rearrangement uses TRBV7-9 and TRBJ1-1, with a tentative D call TRBD1 (5 bases). CDR1 SEHNR and CDR2 FQNEAQ come from the germline V gene (reference sequence). The ends were cut back, 5 bases at V and 0 bases at J, with 10 bases in the middle. The CDR3 has 14 residues. CDR3 in amino acids: CASSVTGMNTEAFF. In DNA form, the CDR3 reads TGTGCCAGCAGCGTTACAGGTATGAACACTGAAGCTTTCTTT.

The genes are TRBV9 and TRBJ2-3, with a tentative D call TRBD2 (5 bases). This CDR3 has 12 amino acids. With 3 bases removed from V and 6 bases from J, the gap between germline ends came to 8 bases. Looked up from germline, CDR1 is SGDLS and CDR2 is YYNGEE. The chain's CDR3 is CASSAWRDTQYF. Here the CDR3 DNA reads TGTGCCAGCAGCGCCTGGAGGGATACGCAGTATTTT.

This clone was found a few times. J is TRBJ1-5 and V is TRBV19; no clear D. This CDR3 is 11 amino acids long. V was shortened by 9 bases and J by 6 bases, with 9 bases between the two germline ends. Per the germline V gene, CDR1 is LNHDA and CDR2 is SQIVND (reference sequence). CDR3 nucleotides: TGTGCCAGCGGGTCCCCTCAGCCCCAGCATTTT. It specifies CASGSPQPQHF.

This clone was picked up one time. The chain combines TRBV10-3 with TRBJ2-7, with a possible D match to TRBD1 (5 bases). The V gene's germline CDR1 is ENHRY and CDR2 SYGVKD. The V gene lost 4 bases and the J gene lost 0 bases, with 13 bases spanning the gap. This CDR3 region has 15 residues. The CDR3 protein is CAISGLIGASYEQYF. The CDR3 DNA sequence: TGTGCCATCAGTGGACTCATAGGGGCCTCCTACGAGCAGTACTTC.

V and J are TRBV7-9 and TRBJ1-4; D gene unclear. Trimming pared 8 bases from V and 7 bases from J, leaving 11 bases between. Per the germline V gene, CDR1 is SEHNR and CDR2 is FQNEAQ (reference sequence). The CDR3 covers 12 residues. The CDR3 reads CASGRLGEKLFF. DNA of the CDR3: TGTGCCAGCGGACGCTTGGGTGAAAAACTGTTTTTT.

The rearrangement links TRBV4-1 to TRBJ1-4, with D uncertain. Looked up from germline, CDR1 is MGHRA and CDR2 is YSYEKL. This CDR3 comprises 15 residues. The V end was cut by 3 bases, the J end by 0 bases, with 8 bases between. The CDR3 here is CASSHVGTTNEKLFF. The CDR3, as DNA: TGCGCCAGCAGCCACGTCGGGACAACTAATGAAAAACTGTTTTTT.

The chain has TRBV6-1 and TRBJ2-3, with D perhaps being TRBD1 or TRBD2 (5 bases each). Between the trimmed V and J ends, which lost 5 bases and 8 bases, there was a span of 11 bases. Germline V CDR1 and CDR2: MNHNS, SASEGT. The CDR3 is 12 amino acids. CDR3 coding DNA: TGTGCCAGCAGTTGGGGGTCGGGTACGCAGTATTTT. This translates into CASSWGSGTQYF.

This clone was detected only a few times. The chain combines TRBV5-1 with TRBJ2-1; D might be TRBD1 or TRBD2, each matching 5 bases. The germline CDR1 and CDR2 sequences are SGHRS and YFSETQ. The CDR3 covers 14 residues. Trimming removed 4 bases at V and 5 bases at J, with 13 bases between. CDR3 amino acids: CASSLQGANNEQFF. The CDR3 nucleotides are TGCGCCAGCAGCCTTCAGGGAGCGAACAATGAGCAGTTCTTC.

This clone was picked up one time. V gene TRBV6-5 combines with J gene TRBJ2-7; 8 bases map to TRBD2. CDR3 length equals 15 residues. V shed 2 bases, J shed 3 bases, and the junction held 6 bases outside the gene matches. CDR1 and CDR2 (germline): MNHEY, SVGAGI. The CDR3 sequence: CASSYEAGDFYEQYF. As DNA, the CDR3 is TGTGCCAGCAGTTACGAAGCGGGGGACTTCTACGAGCAGTACTTC.

The chain is built from TRBV19 and TRBJ2-3; 13 bases agree with TRBD2. The trim removed 10 bases at V and 3 bases at J, leaving 10 bases unmatched. There are 16 residues in the CDR3. CDR1 and CDR2 from the germline V gene are LNHDA and SQIVND (reference sequence). In nucleotides, the CDR3 is TGTGCCACTGGACTAGCGGGGGAATTAGGTACAGATACGCAGTATTTT. This sequence encodes CATGLAGELGTDTQYF.

V gene TRBV4-2 combines with J gene TRBJ2-5; unclear D gene. CDR3 length: 16 amino acids. The ends were cut back, 1 base at V and 2 bases at J, with 14 bases in the middle. Germline V CDR1 and CDR2: LGHNA, YNFKEQ. Here the CDR3 reads CASSQGVASLQETQYF. CDR3 DNA sequence: TGTGCCAGCAGCCAAGGTGTAGCCAGCCTACAAGAGACCCAGTACTTC.

The chain employs TRBV11-3 and TRBJ2-3, with 7 positions matching TRBD2. V was clipped by 5 bases and J by 5 bases; unmatched bases: 4. The length of the CDR3 is 13 residues. Germline V CDR1 and CDR2: SGHNT, YENEEA. CDR3 region: CASSRPGGDTQYF. In DNA, the CDR3 is TGTGCCAGCAGCCGCCCGGGGGGAGATACGCAGTATTTT.

J is TRBJ2-2 and V is TRBV5-6; unclear D gene. CDR3 size: 11 residues. Germline V gene data show CDR1 as SGHDT and CDR2 as YYEEEE. The V end was cut by 2 bases, the J end by 6 bases, with 2 bases between. In DNA, the CDR3 is TGTGCCAGCAGCTTTTCCGGGGAGCTGTTTTTT. Protein sequence: CASSFSGELFF.

This clone has a handful of counts. This sequence joins TRBV18 and TRBJ2-2; D might be TRBD1 (6 bases). The CDR3 consists of 17 residues. Per germline, CDR1 KGHSH and CDR2 LQKENI. The V gene lost 4 bases and the J gene lost 0 bases, with 15 bases spanning the gap. The CDR3: CASSLAGAPPNTGELFF. The CDR3 nucleotides read TGTGCCAGCTCACTGGCAGGGGCACCCCCGAACACCGGGGAGCTGTTTTTT.

This clone has only a few counts. The CDR3 reads CASSATPGNFNSPLHF. The CDR3 DNA reads as TGTGCCAGCAGTGCAACTCCAGGGAATTTTAATTCACCCCTCCACTTT. The genes are TRBV6-1 and TRBJ1-6, with D maybe TRBD1 (5 bases). Germline V gene sequence: CDR1 MNHNS, CDR2 SASEGT. Trimming stripped 4 bases from V and 6 bases from J, with 16 bases between. The CDR3 is made up of 16 amino acids.

The chain carries TRBV27 and TRBJ2-7; 7 bases are a match to TRBD1. The CDR3 covers 12 residues. V lost 6 bases, J lost 2 bases, and 1 base stayed unmatched. Per germline, CDR1 MNHEY and CDR2 SMNVEV (reference sequence). CDR3 protein: CASSGQAYEQYF. In DNA form, the CDR3 reads TGTGCCAGCAGCGGACAGGCCTACGAGCAGTACTTC.